The 25 T cell receptor beta chains listed next were all sequenced from one sample in a study of T cell clusters in autoimmune cytopenias. One tube held mixed TRB-A and TRB-B primer pools for touch-down PCR. From its re-call of the multiplex PCR reads, TCRdb lists each CDR3 protein once, without DNA. The sample holds several thousand distinct CDR3 sequences. Some 40,000 genome equivalents of blood DNA were amplified for TRB. Sequences were obtained from peripheral blood. These receptor sequences come from a human donor with an autoimmune cytopenia or autoimmune hepatitis (not recorded which).

V is TRBV19 and J is TRBJ1-1; the TRBD1 assignment by TCRdb is unverifiable without DNA. The CDR3 contains 14 residues. The germline V gene encodes CDR1 LNHDA and CDR2 SQIVND (reference sequence). Here the CDR3 reads CASSPDRGLTEAFF.

This clonotype is deemed medium-sized by its frequency. The chain links TRBV19 to TRBJ2-1. Germline CDR1 and CDR2: LNHDA and SQIVND (reference sequence). This CDR3 has 12 residues. The CDR3: CASSIGWNEQFF.

The chain employs TRBV20-1 and TRBJ1-4; TCRdb calls TRBD1, which cannot be checked without DNA. The length of the CDR3 is 12 residues. In germline, CDR1 is DFQATT, CDR2 SNEGSKA (reference sequence). The CDR3 sequence: CSALPGTEKLFF.

The chain employs TRBV5-1 and TRBJ1-1; TCRdb picks TRBD1, but there is no DNA to check that call. The CDR3 length is 14 residues. The germline CDR1 and CDR2 sequences are SGHRS and YFSETQ. The chain's CDR3 is CASSLGVGGTEAFF.

The CDR3 spells CASSVYSAVPPHEQYF. The J gene is TRBJ2-7, the V gene TRBV6-4; TCRdb calls TRBD2, which cannot be checked without DNA. CDR1 and CDR2 from the germline V gene are MRHNA and SNTAGT. There are 16 residues in the CDR3.

This clonotype shows up as medium-sized by frequency. The chain is built from TRBV6-2 or TRBV6-3 and TRBJ2-5; there is no DNA to check the TCRdb D call of TRBD2. The germline CDR1 and CDR2 sequences are MNHEY and SVGEGT. The CDR3 is 12 amino acids. This CDR3 reads CATKRGQETQYF.

This clonotype is deemed medium-sized (0.01 to 0.1%) by its frequency. This CDR3 reads CASPDPRGSTDTQYF. This chain joins TRBV5-5 and TRBJ2-3; TCRdb names TRBD1, which stays unverified in the absence of DNA. The germline gives CDR1 SGHKS, CDR2 YYEKEE (reference sequence). The CDR3 covers 15 residues.

This clonotype counts as medium-sized by frequency. The CDR3 loop reads CASSKGYLEGYTF. This chain links TRBV6-1 with TRBJ1-2. This CDR3 comprises 13 residues. Per the germline V gene, CDR1 is MNHNS and CDR2 is SASEGT.

This clonotype shows up as medium-sized by frequency. The chain joins TRBV6-6 to TRBJ2-3; no DNA is available, so the TRBD1 call from TCRdb remains unchecked. Germline CDR1 is MNHNY and CDR2 is SVGAGI (reference sequence). The CDR3 is 14 amino acids. The chain's CDR3 is CASSGRGSTDTQYF.

The chain has TRBV6-1 and TRBJ2-3; TCRdb gives TRBD2 as the D gene, but with no DNA this cannot be confirmed. The CDR3 spans 12 residues. The germline V gene has CDR1 MNHNS and CDR2 SASEGT. The CDR3 loop reads CASSPSGGPPYF.

The rearrangement joins TRBV20-1 to TRBJ2-2. The CDR3 runs 13 residues. Per germline, CDR1 DFQATT and CDR2 SNEGSKA (reference sequence). CDR3 protein: CSARVTSAGELFF.

This clonotype is deemed medium-sized by its frequency. The chain is built from TRBV27 and TRBJ1-2. Germline V CDR1 and CDR2: MNHEY, SMNVEV (reference sequence). This CDR3 has 13 residues. The chain's CDR3 is CASSFSRVYGYTF.

This clonotype is called medium-sized based on its frequency. J is TRBJ2-2 and V is TRBV27; TCRdb's D call, TRBD2, is unchecked because there is no DNA. The CDR3 consists of 15 residues. Germline V gene lookup returns CDR1 MNHEY and CDR2 SMNVEV (reference sequence). The CDR3 here is CASSFRQGRTGELFF.

The gene calls are TRBV19 and TRBJ2-6; TCRdb's D gene call, TRBD1, goes unchecked for lack of DNA. CDR1 and CDR2 from the germline V gene are LNHDA and SQIVND (reference sequence). The CDR3 contains 14 residues. The CDR3 region is CASSSRTGGNVLTF.

This rearrangement joins TRBV2 to TRBJ2-3; the D call from TCRdb, TRBD1, cannot be confirmed without DNA. This CDR3 contains 11 residues. Germline V gives CDR1 SNHLY, CDR2 FYNNEI. The CDR3 sequence: CASAGVDTQYF.

The chain carries TRBV19 and TRBJ2-5. In germline, CDR1 is LNHDA, CDR2 SQIVND (reference sequence). CDR3 length equals 15 residues. CDR3 residues: CASSALSDVKETQYF. Combining the CDR3 with reference TRBV19 and TRBJ2-5 gives the whole variable domain DGGITQSPKYLFRKEGQNVTLSCEQNLNHDAMYWYRQDPGQGLRLIYYSQIVNDFQKGDIAEGYSVSREKKESFPLTVTSAQKNPTAFYLCASSALSDVKETQYFGPGTRLLVL.

The rearrangement links TRBV24-1 to TRBJ2-7; absent DNA, TCRdb's TRBD1 call cannot be checked. Germline V gene data show CDR1 as KGHDR and CDR2 as SFDVKD. This CDR3 is built from 15 residues. CDR3 amino acids: CATSDSGTGGYEQYF.

This chain uses TRBV20-1 with TRBJ1-4. CDR1 is DFQATT and CDR2 is SNEGSKA in the germline V gene (reference sequence). This CDR3 region has 11 residues. The CDR3 spells CSAREVEKLFF.

The rearrangement uses TRBV30 and TRBJ1-1. The germline CDR1 and CDR2 sequences are GTSNPN and SVGIG (reference sequence). The CDR3 sequence is 13 residues long. The CDR3 sequence is CAWSGQVDTEAFF. The full variable domain, rest sourced from reference TRBV30 and TRBJ1-1, is SQTIHQWPATLVQPVGSPLSLECTVEGTSNPNLYWYRQAAGRGLQLLFYSVGIGQISSEVPQNLSASRPQDRQFILSSKKLLLSDSGFYLCAWSGQVDTEAFFGQGTRLTVV.

This chain uses TRBV5-1 with TRBJ2-1; TCRdb gives TRBD1 as the D gene, but with no DNA this cannot be confirmed. In germline, CDR1 is SGHRS, CDR2 YFSETQ. The CDR3 runs to 14 residues. The CDR3 here is CASGTGESYNEQFF.

The rearrangement uses TRBV6-5 and TRBJ1-5. The CDR3 is made up of 15 amino acids. Germline V gene data show CDR1 as MNHEY and CDR2 as SVGAGI. This CDR3 is CASSDGILSNQPQHF.

The chain employs TRBV5-8 and TRBJ2-6; there is no DNA to check the TCRdb D call of TRBD1. CDR1 is SGHTS and CDR2 is YDEGEE in the germline V gene. This CDR3 is 16 amino acids long. The chain's CDR3 is CASSPGRASGANVLTF.

The rearrangement uses TRBV19 and TRBJ1-1; absent DNA, TCRdb's TRBD1 call cannot be checked. This CDR3 region has 14 residues. Germline V gives CDR1 LNHDA, CDR2 SQIVND (reference sequence). The CDR3 sequence: CASSITGLNTEAFF.

This clonotype registers medium-sized by frequency. The chain links TRBV6-5 to TRBJ1-6; the D call of TRBD1 rests on TCRdb alone, since no DNA is present to check it. The CDR3 runs 14 residues. Germline CDR1 and CDR2: MNHEY and SVGAGI. CDR3 sequence: CASSGGQGNSPLHF.

This clonotype is classed as medium-sized by frequency. This sequence joins TRBV5-6 and TRBJ2-7; there is no DNA to check the TCRdb D call of TRBD1. Germline V lookup: CDR1 SGHDT, CDR2 YYEEEE. The CDR3 has 15 residues. CDR3 sequence reads: CASSGGTGISYEQYF.